This note documents a single TCR beta chain sequence. In the same sample, other DNA sequences code for this CDR3. The data derive from a study of blood T cell repertoires in COVID-19. About the research overall: COVID-19 samples from acute and convalescent phases originated in the United States, Italy and Spain.

Trimming shortened V by 4 bases and J by 3 bases, and 10 bases separated the two germline ends. CDR1 SGHRS and CDR2 YFSETQ come from the germline V gene. This CDR3 is 13 amino acids long. Methods used by the authors: By means of reference gene primer amplification, nucleated cell counts were estimated. Profiled with immunoSEQ multiplex PCR; TCRdb holds only in-frame clones, not every one. That table gives V, J and clone size, and the DNA gave D and trimming. The sample includes about 160,000 clones, around 80% of them seen just once. This receptor was identified in a woman of 80 years or more with acute or convalescent COVID-19. The chain uses TRBV5-1 and TRBJ1-2; D is uncertain. The specimen sequenced was peripheral blood. In nucleotides, the CDR3 is TGCGCCAGCAGCCTAGCGGGTGACTATGGCTACACCTTC. It is translated as CASSLAGDYGYTF.